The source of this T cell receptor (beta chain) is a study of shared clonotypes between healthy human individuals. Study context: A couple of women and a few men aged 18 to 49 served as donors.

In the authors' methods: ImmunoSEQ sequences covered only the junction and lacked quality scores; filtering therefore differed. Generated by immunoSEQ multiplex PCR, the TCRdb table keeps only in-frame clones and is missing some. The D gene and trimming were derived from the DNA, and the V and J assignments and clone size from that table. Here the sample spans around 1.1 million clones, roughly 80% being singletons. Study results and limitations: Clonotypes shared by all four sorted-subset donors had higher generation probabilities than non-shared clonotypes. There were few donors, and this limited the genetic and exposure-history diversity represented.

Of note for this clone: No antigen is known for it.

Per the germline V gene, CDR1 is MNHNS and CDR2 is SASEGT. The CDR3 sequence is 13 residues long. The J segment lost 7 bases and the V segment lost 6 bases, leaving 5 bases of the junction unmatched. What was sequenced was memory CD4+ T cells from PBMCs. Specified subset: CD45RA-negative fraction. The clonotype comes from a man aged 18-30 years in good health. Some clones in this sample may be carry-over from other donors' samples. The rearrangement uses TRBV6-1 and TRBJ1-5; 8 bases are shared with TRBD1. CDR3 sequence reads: CASSTTGDQPQHF. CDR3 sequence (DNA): TGTGCCAGCAGCACGACAGGGGACCAGCCCCAGCATTTT.